Listed below are T cell receptor beta chains from one sample, sequenced in a study of CD8+ T cells in alopecia areata. Data came from immunoSEQ multiplex PCR; TCRdb stores just in-frame clones and leaves some out. The sample lists roughly 150,000 clones; 45% to 55% were seen once. The sequencing used CD8+ T cells sorted from blood, collected at week 0. These receptors were obtained from a human donor with alopecia areata. Both conserved end residues are part of each CDR3. Fields, in order: V gene, J gene, D gene, clone size, CDR3 protein, CDR3 DNA. The D gene is left open where the match is weak. A clone size is listed for some rows: how often the clone was seen (once, few, many), or a class if it is expanded.

>TRBV30|TRBJ2-2|TRBD2|once
CAWSHGSGLVLGGELFF
TGTGCCTGGAGCCACGGATCCGGACTAGTGCTAGGGGGGGAGCTGTTTTTT
>TRBV4-1|TRBJ2-7|TRBD1|NA
CASSPDRGLYEQYF
TGCGCCAGCAGCCCGGACAGGGGGCTTTACGAGCAGTACTTC
>TRBV27|TRBJ2-7|NA|NA
CASAPVGYEQYF
TGTGCCAGCGCCCCGGTCGGCTACGAGCAGTACTTC
>TRBV29-1|TRBJ2-1|NA|few
CSVVPVGNEQFF
TGCAGCGTTGTTCCCGTTGGCAATGAGCAGTTCTTC
>TRBV29-1|TRBJ2-3|TRBD1|NA
CSVEKVTGLRDTQYF
TGCAGCGTTGAAAAGGTGACAGGGTTGAGAGATACGCAGTATTTT
>TRBV15|TRBJ1-6|NA|few
CATSSDTDHNSPLHF
TGTGCCACCAGTTCCGACACGGACCATAATTCACCCCTCCACTTT
>TRBV9|TRBJ2-7|NA|few
CASSKDSRSNYEQYF
TGTGCCAGCAGCAAGGACTCCCGGAGCAACTACGAGCAGTACTTC
>TRBV7-2|TRBJ2-1|NA|NA
CASRNGEGLDEQFF
TGTGCCAGCAGGAACGGGGAAGGGCTAGATGAGCAGTTCTTC
>TRBV27|TRBJ1-2|NA|NA
CASSLSPLNYGYTF
TGTGCCAGCAGTTTATCCCCCCTAAACTATGGCTACACCTTC
>TRBV27|TRBJ2-1|TRBD2|NA
CASSPSGGESYNEQFF
TGTGCCAGCAGTCCAAGCGGGGGGGAGTCCTACAATGAGCAGTTCTTC
>TRBV7-7|TRBJ2-5|NA|once
CASSLSMGQLETQYF
TGTGCCAGCAGCTTATCGATGGGGCAATTGGAGACCCAGTACTTC
>TRBV11-3|TRBJ1-1|TRBD1|NA
CASSLGGQGGTEAFF
TGTGCCAGCAGCTTAGGAGGACAGGGTGGGACTGAAGCTTTCTTT
>TRBV29-1|TRBJ1-2|NA|few
CSVPNGVYGYTF
TGCAGCGTGCCAAATGGGGTTTATGGCTACACCTTC
>TRBV5-6|TRBJ1-1|TRBD1|NA
CASRNRTGWGTEAFF
TGTGCCAGCAGGAACCGGACAGGGTGGGGCACTGAAGCTTTCTTT
>TRBV5-6|TRBJ1-2|NA|NA
CASSSGTSNYGYTF
TGTGCCAGCAGCTCTGGGACGTCTAACTATGGCTACACCTTC
>TRBV29-1|TRBJ2-1|NA|NA
CSVGPYGEQFF
TGCAGCGTTGGTCCGTATGGGGAGCAGTTCTTC
>TRBV19|TRBJ1-2|NA|once
CASSIGGTRGYTF
TGTGCCAGTAGTATTGGGGGGACCCGTGGCTACACCTTC
>TRBV29-1|TRBJ1-2|NA|once
CSVEELGARGYTF
TGCAGCGTTGAAGAACTGGGGGCGAGAGGCTACACCTTC
>TRBV15|TRBJ2-2|NA|few
CATSRVTGELFF
TGTGCCACCAGCAGAGTGACCGGGGAGCTGTTTTTT
>TRBV7-2|TRBJ2-1|NA|NA
CASSSELGATNEQFF
TGTGCCAGCAGCTCTGAGTTGGGGGCGACGAATGAGCAGTTCTTC
>TRBV6-5|TRBJ2-3|NA|NA
CASSYSTELTDTQYF
TGTGCCAGCAGTTACTCGACAGAGTTGACAGATACGCAGTATTTT
>TRBV7-9|TRBJ2-1|TRBD1|NA
CASSLEDRMYNEQFF
TGTGCCAGCAGCTTAGAGGACAGGATGTACAATGAGCAGTTCTTC
>TRBV4-3|TRBJ2-1|NA|NA
CASSQVGTHNEQFF
TGCGCCAGCAGCCAGGTCGGGACCCACAATGAGCAGTTCTTC
>TRBV5-6|TRBJ1-2|NA|NA
CASSLLMDYGYTF
TGTGCCAGCAGCTTGCTCATGGACTATGGCTACACCTTC
>TRBV7-2|TRBJ2-3|TRBD2|NA
CASSPWTSGGTDTQYF
TGTGCCAGCAGCCCATGGACTAGCGGGGGTACAGATACGCAGTATTTT
>TRBV30|TRBJ2-7|TRBD1|few
CAWDRAVSYEQYF
TGTGCCTGGGACAGGGCCGTCTCCTACGAGCAGTACTTC
>TRBV30|TRBJ1-1|NA|NA
CAWSVARSNTEAFF
TGTGCCTGGAGTGTGGCCAGATCTAACACTGAAGCTTTCTTT
>TRBV13|TRBJ2-7|NA|NA
CASSLGGTYEQYF
TGTGCCAGCAGCTTAGGGGGGACCTACGAGCAGTACTTC
>TRBV6-6|TRBJ1-2|NA|NA
CASSSKRKNYGYTF
TGTGCCAGCAGTTCTAAGAGGAAGAACTATGGCTACACCTTC
>TRBV7-8|TRBJ2-7|NA|NA
CASSQGTISYEQYF
TGTGCCAGCAGCCAGGGAACAATCTCCTACGAGCAGTACTTC
>TRBV30|TRBJ2-3|NA|NA
CAWRADRFTDTQYF
TGTGCCTGGAGGGCGGACAGATTCACAGATACGCAGTATTTT
>TRBV29-1|TRBJ1-1|TRBD1|NA
CSVGRQGTEAFF
TGCAGCGTTGGCCGACAGGGCACTGAAGCTTTCTTT
>TRBV7-6|TRBJ2-7|NA|once
CASSLGGQGREDGEQYF
TGTGCCAGCAGCTTAGGGGGGCAGGGAAGGGAGGATGGCGAGCAGTACTTC
>TRBV9|TRBJ1-5|NA|few
CASSVGGSNQPQHF
TGTGCCAGCAGCGTCGGGGGTAGCAATCAGCCCCAGCATTTT
>TRBV5-1|TRBJ2-3|TRBD2|NA
CASSLPSGEESTDTQYF
TGCGCCAGCAGCCTACCCAGCGGGGAGGAAAGCACAGATACGCAGTATTTT
>TRBV9|TRBJ2-3|NA|once
CASSVEALTPGGTDTQYF
TGTGCCAGCAGCGTAGAAGCTTTAACGCCCGGTGGGACAGATACGCAGTATTTT
>TRBV30|TRBJ1-4|NA|few
CAWTSGREKLFF
TGTGCCTGGACTTCAGGCCGTGAAAAACTGTTTTTT